Listed below are T cell receptor beta chains from one sample, sequenced in a study of Ad26.COV2.S vaccination and SARS-CoV-2 variants. Here immunoSEQ multiplex PCR was the method, and the copy in TCRdb shows in-frame clones only, minus some. The sample contains some 180,000 clones, 87% of which appear only once. Sequencing used peripheral blood, obtained after recovery from COVID-19. All receptors come from a human donor who had recovered from COVID-19. The CDR3 runs from the conserved cysteine through the conserved F or W. D genes are given only for firm matches. Clone size is stated in some rows and not others, as once, few, many or a class when expanded.

>TRBV19|.|TRBJ1-4|.
TGTGCCAGTAGTCTCACAGGGTGGCCTAATGAAAAACTGTTTTTT
CASSLTGWPNEKLFF
>TRBV3-1/TRBV3-2|.|TRBJ1-1|.
TGTGCCAGCAGCCGACAGAACACTGAAGCTTTCTTT
CASSRQNTEAFF
>TRBV4-1|TRBD2|TRBJ2-1|.
TGCGCCAGCAGCCAAGAACTAGCGCTGGTTGGTGAGCAGTTCTTC
CASSQELALVGEQFF
>TRBV20-1|.|TRBJ2-3|.
TGCAGTGCTAGTCTGTTTCTTAGCACAGATACGCAGTATTTT
CSASLFLSTDTQYF
>TRBV29-1|.|TRBJ1-1|once
TGCAGCGCCTCCATCCTTGAAGCTTTCTTT
CSASILEAFF
>TRBV5-1|TRBD1|TRBJ1-4|.
TGCGCCAGCAGCTTCACTGGACAGGGGTTGGAAAAACTGTTTTTT
CASSFTGQGLEKLFF
>TRBV2|TRBD1|TRBJ1-5|.
TGTGCCACCTCAGGGGGAATTGGGCCCCAGCATTTT
CATSGGIGPQHF
>TRBV18|.|TRBJ2-6|.
TGTGCCAGCTCACCAATCAGGGTCTCTGGGGCCAACGTCCTGACTTTC
CASSPIRVSGANVLTF
>TRBV9|.|TRBJ2-2|.
TGTGCCAGCAGCGTAGCTAAAGGGGCCGGGGAGCTGTTTTTT
CASSVAKGAGELFF
>TRBV7-2|TRBD1|TRBJ2-1|.
TGTGCCAGCAGCTCCCCTCCAGGGGGATATGAGCAGTTCTTC
CASSSPPGGYEQFF
>TRBV6-6|.|TRBJ1-3|few
TGTGCCAGCAGTATAATTCCTGGAAACACCATATATTTT
CASSIIPGNTIYF
>TRBV28|.|TRBJ2-1|.
TGTGCCAGCAGCCCTGGGACGACGTTCCAGTTCTTC
CASSPGTTFQFF
>TRBV3-1/TRBV3-2|TRBD2|TRBJ2-7|.
TGTGCCAGCAGCCTGGGGACTAGCGGTTCCTACGAGCAGTACTTC
CASSLGTSGSYEQYF
>TRBV5-1|TRBD1|TRBJ1-4|.
TGCGCCAGCAGCTTCGGGACAGTTGGCGAAAAACTGTTTTTT
CASSFGTVGEKLFF
>TRBV25-1|TRBD2|TRBJ2-3|.
TGTGCCAGTCGCACTAGCGGGGGTGGAGATACGCAGTATTTT
CASRTSGGGDTQYF
>TRBV2|.|TRBJ1-1|.
TGTGCCAGCAGTGACGGGCCACTTAACACTGAAGCTTTCTTT
CASSDGPLNTEAFF
>TRBV4-1|TRBD2|TRBJ2-1|.
TGCGCCAGCAGCCAAGATGGGACTAGCGAGTACAATGAGCAGTTCTTC
CASSQDGTSEYNEQFF
>TRBV3-1/TRBV3-2|.|TRBJ1-1|.
TGTGCCAGCAGCCAAGGACAGTATAAAACTGAAGCTTTCTTT
CASSQGQYKTEAFF
>TRBV6-1|.|TRBJ1-2|.
TGTGCCAGCAGTGAAACAGGGAACTATGGCTACACCTTC
CASSETGNYGYTF
>TRBV4-2|.|TRBJ1-3|once
TGTGCCAGCAGCCAAGAGGGGGGGCCCGACTCCACCATATATTTT
CASSQEGGPDSTIYF
>TRBV6-5|.|TRBJ2-7|.
TGTGCCAGCAGCCCGTTGGAGGCCTACGAGCAGTACTTC
CASSPLEAYEQYF
>TRBV29-1|TRBD1|TRBJ1-1|once
TGCAGCGGTAAAGGGACAGCTGAAGCTTTCTTT
CSGKGTAEAFF
>TRBV7-6|TRBD1|TRBJ1-1|few
TGTGCCAGCAGACTACCGGGACAGGGGTTTGGGAACACTGAAGCTTTCTTT
CASRLPGQGFGNTEAFF
>TRBV29-1|TRBD1|TRBJ2-5|.
TGCAGCGTTCCCACCCCCGACAGGGGGCTGGAGACCCAGTACTTC
CSVPTPDRGLETQYF
>TRBV6-5|TRBD2|TRBJ2-3|.
TGTGCCAGCCAAGCGGGAAAAAGCACAGATACGCAGTATTTT
CASQAGKSTDTQYF
>TRBV19|.|TRBJ1-2|.
TGTGCCACAAGCCAAGACAGGCTCGCCTATGGCTACACCTTC
CATSQDRLAYGYTF
>TRBV9|TRBD2|TRBJ2-1|few
TGTGCCAGCAGCGTAGCTAGCGGGGTATACAATGAGCAGTTCTTC
CASSVASGVYNEQFF
>TRBV5-4|TRBD2|TRBJ2-5|.
TGTGCCAGCAGCTGGACTAGCGGGGGACCCGGGGAGACCCAGTACTTC
CASSWTSGGPGETQYF
>TRBV7-9|.|TRBJ2-2|few
TGTGCCAGCAGCTTGGCACGGGGGGCCGTCGGGGAGCTGTTTTTT
CASSLARGAVGELFF
>TRBV7-3|TRBD2|TRBJ2-1|.
TGTGCCAGCAGCCGAAGCGGGAGAGTGGCCAATGAGCAGTTCTTC
CASSRSGRVANEQFF
>TRBV27|TRBD1|TRBJ2-1|once
TGTGCCAGCAGTCCAGAATGGACAGGGGACAACAATGAGCAGTTCTTC
CASSPEWTGDNNEQFF
>TRBV28|.|TRBJ2-7|.
TGTGCCAGCAGCCGAGACAGCTACGAGCAGTACTTC
CASSRDSYEQYF
>TRBV9|.|TRBJ2-2|.
TGTGCCAGCAGCGTAGCAACCGGGGAGCTGTTTTTT
CASSVATGELFF
>TRBV19|.|TRBJ1-2|.
TGTGCCAGTAGTATGGGGGGACTCAACTATGGCTACACCTTC
CASSMGGLNYGYTF
>TRBV14|TRBD1|TRBJ2-7|.
TGTGCCAGCAGCCAAGACCTTTTACCGGGACAGGGGCTCGAGCAGTACTTC
CASSQDLLPGQGLEQYF
>TRBV24-1|.|TRBJ2-1|.
TGTGCCACCAGTGAGCCTCCTGGCGGTGAGCAGTTCTTC
CATSEPPGGEQFF
>TRBV29-1|TRBD1|TRBJ1-6|.
TGCAGCGCCAGGGACAGTGCCAATTCACCCCTCCACTTT
CSARDSANSPLHF
>TRBV4-2|TRBD2|TRBJ2-5|.
TGTGCCAGCAGCCAAGATCCCACTAGCGGGGGGGGTGAGACCCAGTACTTC
CASSQDPTSGGGETQYF
>TRBV28|TRBD1|TRBJ1-2|.
TGTGCCAGCAGTTTAGTTGGACAGGGGAGCGGCTACACCTTC
CASSLVGQGSGYTF
>TRBV19|.|TRBJ2-6|few
TGTGCCAGTACCCCGGGTGGTCCCGGGGCCAACGTCCTGACTTTC
CASTPGGPGANVLTF
>TRBV10-3|TRBD1|TRBJ2-1|.
TGTGCCATCAAGACAGGGGGCGATGAGCAGTTCTTC
CAIKTGGDEQFF
>TRBV5-5|.|TRBJ1-2|.
TGTGCCAGCAGCTCACCCAGGGGATACACCTTC
CASSSPRGYTF
>TRBV9|.|TRBJ1-1|.
TGTGCCAGCAGCGTAGGCTACATGAACACTGAAGCTTTCTTT
CASSVGYMNTEAFF
>TRBV5-1|.|TRBJ1-6|.
TGCGCCACCTCAGTAGAAGGGGATAATTCACCCCTCCACTTT
CATSVEGDNSPLHF
>TRBV28|.|TRBJ1-3|.
TGTGCCAGCAGTTCCGTGGGGGTTAGCTCTGGAAACACCATATATTTT
CASSSVGVSSGNTIYF
>TRBV25-1|.|TRBJ2-7|.
TGTGCCAGCAGTGCCCTGGTCCGAGGGGTCTACGAGCAGTACTTC
CASSALVRGVYEQYF
>TRBV28|.|TRBJ2-7|.
TGTGCCAGCAGTTTCGGGGGGACAATCTCCTACGAGCAGTACTTC
CASSFGGTISYEQYF
>TRBV7-2|.|TRBJ2-7|.
TGTGCCAGCAGCTTAGACTCTCCTTACCTCTCCTCGCGGGAGCAGTACTTC
CASSLDSPYLSSREQYF
>TRBV30|.|TRBJ1-4|.
TGTGCCTGGAGGGGGGACGCCTGGTTTAAGAAACTGTTTTTT
CAWRGDAWFKKLFF